This TCR beta chain was identified in a study of siplizumab effects on memory and regulatory T cells. Libraries were prepared by immunoSEQ multiplex PCR; TCRdb keeps only in-frame clonotypes and omits some of them. Among 90,000 to 110,000 clones listed, 85% to 95% were seen once. This CDR3 is built from 17 residues. CDR1 is LNHNV, CDR2 YYDKDF, per germline (reference sequence). V shed 0 bases, J shed 1 base, and the junction held 5 bases outside the gene matches. Concerning this clone itself: The antigen remains undetermined.

Study-level points and caveats: Just a small share of alloreactive clones was traced back to unstimulated subsets. Controls showed an average of around 28% Treg-derived mappable alloreactive CD4+ clones, while siplizumab showed 60% to 80%. Apparently key alloresponse contributors, naive T cells also seemed more diverse than memory cells. Siplizumab significantly lowered the alloreactive sequences that could be traced to unstimulated CD4+ memory cells.

Sequencing input: CD4+ T cells sorted from blood. The V and J genes are TRBV15 and TRBJ2-7, with 11 bases identical to TRBD1. This TCR derives from a human donor in good health. The CDR3 region has the DNA TGTGCCACCAGCAGAGATTTTGGGACAGGGGGATCCTACGAGCAGTACTTC. This codes for CATSRDFGTGGSYEQYF.